This record concerns one TCR beta chain sequence. CDR1 LNHDA and CDR2 SQIVND come from the germline V gene (reference sequence). The CDR3 totals 15 residues. With 3 bases clipped from V and 4 bases from J, the junction kept 4 bases outside the gene matches. The data were obtained in a study of T cell changes during pregnancy in multiple sclerosis. Sequencing was performed with immunoSEQ multiplex PCR; in TCRdb, only in-frame clones are kept and a portion is missing. The sample has about 130,000 clones; roughly 97% are singletons. The sample here was peripheral blood, taken after pregnancy. The chain couples TRBV19 to TRBJ2-7; 12 bases agree with TRBD1. The receptor's source is a female donor with multiple sclerosis, enrolled in a pregnancy study. The CDR3 coding sequence is TGTGCCAGTAGTATGCCGGGACAGGGGGCTTACGAGCAGTACTTC. Translating gives CASSMPGQGAYEQYF.